This T cell receptor beta chain was recorded in a study of cytomegalovirus exposure and HLA in healthy donors. Study summary: As an earlier analysis found, some 180 million T cells yielded 117 million unique TCR beta sequences. Broader study findings: Only CMV serostatus was available as immune exposure information. Some V segments could not be told apart, so they were left out, TRBV6-2 and TRBV6-3 among them.

A remark on this clone: Its specificity is unknown.

The study ran its PCR with 60 Vbeta and 13 Jbeta primers. Data came from immunoSEQ multiplex PCR; TCRdb stores just in-frame clones and leaves some out. This repertoire shows about 150,000 clones, 78% found once; its top ten account for under 15%. These donors, healthy bone marrow donors, were studied. CDR3 length: 15 residues. Unmatched junction bases numbered 8, after V lost 3 bases and J lost 3 bases. Germline values: CDR1 GTSNPN, CDR2 SVGIG (reference sequence). V is TRBV30 and J is TRBJ2-1; 7 bases agree with TRBD1. The TCR was taken from a woman in her forties or fifties in good health and CMV-seropositive. The source material was PBMCs. Here the CDR3 reads CAWSPGTANYNEQFF. Here the CDR3 DNA reads TGTGCCTGGAGCCCTGGGACAGCGAACTACAATGAGCAGTTCTTC. Variable domain in full (rest from reference TRBV30 and TRBJ2-1): SQTIHQWPATLVQPVGSPLSLECTVEGTSNPNLYWYRQAAGRGLQLLFYSVGIGQISSEVPQNLSASRPQDRQFILSSKKLLLSDSGFYLCAWSPGTANYNEQFFGPGTRLTVL.